This T cell receptor beta chain originates from a study of regulatory T cells in long-lasting Graves disease. Time point in this sample: persistent/refractory GD, antithyroid drugs over 5 years with positive TRAb. Scientists built the TCR library using RNA that was extracted from PBMCs. This clonotype was found a few times. CDR3-region Arm-PCR and iRepertoire HTBI primers produced the TCR beta libraries. TCRdb itself ran the multiplex PCR reads through MiXCR, one entry per CDR3 protein. The table records 700,000 or so distinct CDR3 sequences, 30% of them present only once. The origin of this receptor is a female donor with Graves disease. The specimen was peripheral blood mononuclear cells (PBMCs), collected when the disease was refractory, from a patient treated with antithyroid drugs.

Here the CDR3 reads CSVVRSTEAFF. Written as DNA, the CDR3 is TGCAGCGTCGTGAGGTCCACTGAAGCTTTCTTT. The rearrangement joins TRBV29-1 to TRBJ1-1; no clear D gene. Trimming shortened V by 6 bases and J by 4 bases, and 9 bases separated the two germline ends. CDR1 is SQVTM, CDR2 ANQGSEA, per germline. The CDR3 extends over 11 amino acids. The entire variable domain, with the rest obtained from reference TRBV29-1 and TRBJ1-1, is as follows: SAVISQKPSRDICQRGTSLTIQCQVDSQVTMMFWYRQQPGQSLTLIATANQGSEATYESGFVIDKFPISRPNLTFSTLTVSNMSPEDSSIYLCSVVRSTEAFFGQGTRLTVV.